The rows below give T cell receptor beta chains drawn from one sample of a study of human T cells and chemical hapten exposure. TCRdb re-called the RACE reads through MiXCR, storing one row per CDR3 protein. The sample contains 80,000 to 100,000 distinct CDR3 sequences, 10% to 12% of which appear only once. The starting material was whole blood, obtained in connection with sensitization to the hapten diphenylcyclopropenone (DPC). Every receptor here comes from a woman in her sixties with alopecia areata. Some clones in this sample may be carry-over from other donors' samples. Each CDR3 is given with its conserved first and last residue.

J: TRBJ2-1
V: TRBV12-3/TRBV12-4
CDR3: CASRFGTGDYYNEQFF

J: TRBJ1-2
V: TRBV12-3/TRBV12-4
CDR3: CASSSLGRNYGYTF

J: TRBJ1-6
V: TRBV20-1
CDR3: CSAGGTTTSYNSALHF

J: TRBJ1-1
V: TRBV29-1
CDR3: CSVYRATNTEAFF

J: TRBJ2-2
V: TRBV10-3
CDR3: CAISGDSEKRTNTGELFF

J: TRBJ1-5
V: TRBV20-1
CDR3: CSARDDRSLGNQPQHF

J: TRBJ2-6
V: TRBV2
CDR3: CASSEREVQLSGANVLTF

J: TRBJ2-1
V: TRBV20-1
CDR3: CSAEDSGSPYNEQFF

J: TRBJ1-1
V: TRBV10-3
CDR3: CAISDRGVTEAFF

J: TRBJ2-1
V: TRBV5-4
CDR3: CASSLMSGGENEQFF

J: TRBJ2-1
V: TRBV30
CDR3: CAWSVLTSGAF

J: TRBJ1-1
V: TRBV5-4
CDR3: CASSLGGPRMNTEAFF

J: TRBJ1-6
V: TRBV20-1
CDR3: CSARVGSGDWNSPLHF

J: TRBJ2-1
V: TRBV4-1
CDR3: CASSQETPPQAEQFF

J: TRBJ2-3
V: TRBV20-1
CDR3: CSARTDTQYF

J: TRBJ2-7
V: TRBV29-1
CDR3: CSVETRSYEQYF

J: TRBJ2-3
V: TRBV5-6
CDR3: CASSLEGSGGLTDTQYF

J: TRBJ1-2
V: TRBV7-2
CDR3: CASSLDLTGTGGREGYTF

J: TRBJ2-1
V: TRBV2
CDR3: CASSSTRDRLEFF

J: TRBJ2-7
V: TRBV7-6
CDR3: CASSPRGDSFYEQYF

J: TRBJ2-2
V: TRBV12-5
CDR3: CASGLERGSTGELFF

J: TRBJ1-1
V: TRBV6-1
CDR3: CASSPVGGWTEAFF

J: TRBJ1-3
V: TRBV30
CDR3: CAWSVRAGENTIYF

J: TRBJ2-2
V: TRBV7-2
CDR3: CASRVQGVGTGELFF

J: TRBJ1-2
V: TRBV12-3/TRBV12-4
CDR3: CASSPRQGMDYGYTF

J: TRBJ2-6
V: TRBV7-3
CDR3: CASSFPGQGAPGANVLTF

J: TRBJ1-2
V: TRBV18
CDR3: CASSPPGQGLRDGYTF

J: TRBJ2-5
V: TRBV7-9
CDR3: CASTSGGATAAQYF

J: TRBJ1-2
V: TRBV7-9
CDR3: CASSSYGQGIGGYTF

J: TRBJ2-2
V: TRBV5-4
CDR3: CASTHSGELFF

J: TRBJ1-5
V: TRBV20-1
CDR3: CSARGIAVYSNQPQHF

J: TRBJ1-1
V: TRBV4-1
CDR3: CASSQDHWREAFF

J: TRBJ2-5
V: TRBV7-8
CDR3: CASSKRAGQQETQYF

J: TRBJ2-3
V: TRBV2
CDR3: CASSAPSGGAQDTQYF

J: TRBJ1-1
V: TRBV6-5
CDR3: CASTFDTGGWTEAFF

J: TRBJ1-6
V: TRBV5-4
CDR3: CASSFGIQGTDSPLHF

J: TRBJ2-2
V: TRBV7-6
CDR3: CASSSLTNTGELFF

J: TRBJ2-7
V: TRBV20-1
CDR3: CSARRGSGGSYEQYF

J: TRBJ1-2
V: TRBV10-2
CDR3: CASSSQGDGYTF

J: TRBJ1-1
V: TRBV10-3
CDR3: CAITPGEGLYGAFF

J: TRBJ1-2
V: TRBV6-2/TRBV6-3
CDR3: CASRRTVARGYTF

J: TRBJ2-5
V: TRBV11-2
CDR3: CASSTSRLETQYF

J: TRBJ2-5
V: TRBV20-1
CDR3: CSATGGGAEETQYF

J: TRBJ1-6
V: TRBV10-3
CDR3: CASKGTADSPLHF

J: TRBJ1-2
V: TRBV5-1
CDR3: CASSSFSAESNYGYTF

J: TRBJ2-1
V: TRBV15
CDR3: CATSRERDRYNEQFF

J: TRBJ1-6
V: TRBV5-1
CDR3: CASSRGDRGNSYNSPLHF

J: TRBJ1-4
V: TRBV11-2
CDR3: CASSLENRGWGEKLFF

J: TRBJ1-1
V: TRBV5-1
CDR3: CASSLAGRGYTEAFF

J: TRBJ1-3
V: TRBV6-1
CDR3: CASRMYQGSGNTIYF

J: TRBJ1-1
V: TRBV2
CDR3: CASSVTENTEAFF

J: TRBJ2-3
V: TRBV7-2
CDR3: CASSLGRESTQYF

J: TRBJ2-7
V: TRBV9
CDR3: CASSVDYSYEQYF

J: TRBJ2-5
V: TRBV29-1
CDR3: CSVMRGAGETQYF